This T cell receptor beta chain was identified in a study of early T cells in non-severe SARS-CoV-2 infection. The overall study: The chains were unpaired, and the sequenced material was bulk RNA from unsorted whole blood.

This clonotype was seen a few times. What it binds is unknown. Unique molecular identifiers (one per individual cDNA molecule) were attached. MiXCR was run by TCRdb on the 5' RACE reads, yielding one entry per CDR3 protein. The repertoire consists of roughly 81,000 distinct CDR3 sequences, with 5% to 7% occurring once and the leading ten covering about 7.8%. Trimming left V 1 base short and J 7 bases short, with 14 bases between. The CDR3 runs 15 residues. General study points: VDJdb matching favored anti-spike CD8 responses, missing private and CD4 specificities.

This TCR was sampled from an adult who was a healthcare worker with PCR-confirmed SARS-CoV-2 infection or an uninfected control (not recorded which). The rearrangement links TRBV12-3 or TRBV12-4 to TRBJ2-1, with D tentatively TRBD1 (5 bases). Sequencing input: whole blood. This CDR3 is CASSLVAQGSNEQFF. The CDR3 coding sequence is TGTGCCAGCAGTTTAGTGGCCCAGGGTTCAAATGAGCAGTTCTTC.